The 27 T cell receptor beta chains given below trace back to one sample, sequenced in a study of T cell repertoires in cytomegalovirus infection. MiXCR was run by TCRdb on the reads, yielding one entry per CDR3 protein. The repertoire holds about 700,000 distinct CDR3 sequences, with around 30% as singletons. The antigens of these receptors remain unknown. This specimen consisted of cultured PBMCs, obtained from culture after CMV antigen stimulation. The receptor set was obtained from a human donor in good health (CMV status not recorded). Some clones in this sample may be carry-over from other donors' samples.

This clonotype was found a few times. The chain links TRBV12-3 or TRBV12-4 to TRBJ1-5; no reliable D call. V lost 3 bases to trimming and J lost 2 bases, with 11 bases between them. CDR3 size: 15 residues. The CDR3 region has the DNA TGTGCCAGCAGTTTTGAGGTCGTAGGCAATCAGCCCCAGCATTTT. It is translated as CASSFEVVGNQPQHF.

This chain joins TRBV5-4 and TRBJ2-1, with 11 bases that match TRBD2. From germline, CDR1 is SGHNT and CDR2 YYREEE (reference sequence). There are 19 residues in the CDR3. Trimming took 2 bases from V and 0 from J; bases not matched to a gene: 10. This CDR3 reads CASSFGLAGGPSSYNEQFF. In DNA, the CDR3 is TGTGCCAGCAGCTTCGGGCTAGCGGGAGGCCCGAGCTCCTACAATGAGCAGTTCTTC.

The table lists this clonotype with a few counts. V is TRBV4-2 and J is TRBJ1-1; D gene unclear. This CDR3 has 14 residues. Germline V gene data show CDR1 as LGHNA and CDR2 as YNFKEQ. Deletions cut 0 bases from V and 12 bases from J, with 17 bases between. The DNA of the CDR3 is TGTGCCAGCAGCCAAGATCGCAACACCGGCGCAACTTTCTTT. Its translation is CASSQDRNTGATFF.

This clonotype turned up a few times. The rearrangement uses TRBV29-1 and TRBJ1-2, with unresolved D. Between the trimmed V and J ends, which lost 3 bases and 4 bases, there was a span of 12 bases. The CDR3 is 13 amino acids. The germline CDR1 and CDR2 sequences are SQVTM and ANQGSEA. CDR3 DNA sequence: TGCAGCGTTGAGGCAACAGCCCCCTATGGCTACACCTTC. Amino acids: CSVEATAPYGYTF.

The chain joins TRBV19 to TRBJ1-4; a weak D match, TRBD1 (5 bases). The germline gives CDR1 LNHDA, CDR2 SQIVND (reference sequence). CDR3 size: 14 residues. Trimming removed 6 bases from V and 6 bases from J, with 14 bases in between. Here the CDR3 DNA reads TGTGCCAGTAGGACTTTTGGGGCGGATGAAAAACTGTTTTTT. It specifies CASRTFGADEKLFF. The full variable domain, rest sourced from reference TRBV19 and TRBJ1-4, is DGGITQSPKYLFRKEGQNVTLSCEQNLNHDAMYWYRQDPGQGLRLIYYSQIVNDFQKGDIAEGYSVSREKKESFPLTVTSAQKNPTAFYLCASRTFGADEKLFFGSGTQLSVL.

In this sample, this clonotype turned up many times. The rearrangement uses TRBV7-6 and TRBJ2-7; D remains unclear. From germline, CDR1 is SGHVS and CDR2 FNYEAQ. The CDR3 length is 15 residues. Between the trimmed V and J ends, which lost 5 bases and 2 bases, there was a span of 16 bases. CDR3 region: CASSPLLDRAYEQYF. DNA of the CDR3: TGTGCCAGCAGCCCACTCTTGGACCGCGCCTACGAGCAGTACTTC.

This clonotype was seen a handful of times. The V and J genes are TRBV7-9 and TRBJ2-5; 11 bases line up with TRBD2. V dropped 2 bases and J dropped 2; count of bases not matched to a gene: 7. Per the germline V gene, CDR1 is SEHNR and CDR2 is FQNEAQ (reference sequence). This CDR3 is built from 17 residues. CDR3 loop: CASSLRDSGRAQETQYF. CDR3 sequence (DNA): TGTGCCAGCAGCTTAAGGGATAGCGGGAGGGCACAAGAGACCCAGTACTTC.

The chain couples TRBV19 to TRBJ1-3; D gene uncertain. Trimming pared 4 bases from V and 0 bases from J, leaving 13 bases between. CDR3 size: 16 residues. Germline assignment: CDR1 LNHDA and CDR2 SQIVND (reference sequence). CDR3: CASSTARTDSGNTIYF. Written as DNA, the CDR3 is TGTGCCAGTAGTACCGCTCGGACGGACTCTGGAAACACCATATATTTT.

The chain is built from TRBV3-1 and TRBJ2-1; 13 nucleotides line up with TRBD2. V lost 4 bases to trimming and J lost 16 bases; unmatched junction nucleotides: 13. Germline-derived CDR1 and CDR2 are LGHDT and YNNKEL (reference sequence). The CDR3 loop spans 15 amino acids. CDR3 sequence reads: CASSLMTSGRSGRFF. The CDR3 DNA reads TGTGCCAGCAGCCTGATGACTAGCGGGAGGTCTGGGCGATTCTTC.

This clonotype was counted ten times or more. The CDR3 DNA reads as TGTGCCAGCAGCTTAGTAATTCGGGGGGGAGGCACCGGGGAGCTGTTTTTT. This sequence encodes CASSLVIRGGGTGELFF. This chain connects TRBV7-6 to TRBJ2-2; 8 nucleotides line up with TRBD2. This CDR3 has 17 amino acids. The V and J ends lost 1 base and 4 bases, in that order; junction bases with no gene match: 8. Germline V CDR1 and CDR2: SGHVS, FNYEAQ.

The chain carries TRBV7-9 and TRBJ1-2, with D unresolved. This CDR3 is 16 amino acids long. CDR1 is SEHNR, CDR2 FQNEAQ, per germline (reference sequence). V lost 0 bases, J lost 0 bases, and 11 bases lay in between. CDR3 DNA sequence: TGTGCCAGCAGCTTAGCCGTTCGAAGAGCTAACTATGGCTACACCTTC. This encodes CASSLAVRRANYGYTF.

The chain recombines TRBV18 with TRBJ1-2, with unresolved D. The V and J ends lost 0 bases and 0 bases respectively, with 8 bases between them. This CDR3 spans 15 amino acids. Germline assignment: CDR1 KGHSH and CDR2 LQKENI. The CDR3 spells CASSPPGPANYGYTF. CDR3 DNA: TGTGCCAGCTCACCACCCGGGCCAGCTAACTATGGCTACACCTTC.

The CDR3 is CASSSPPGTQNTGELFF. The DNA of the CDR3 is TGTGCCAGCAGTTCCCCCCCCGGGACACAGAACACCGGGGAGCTGTTTTTT. J is TRBJ2-2 and V is TRBV28; TRBD1 is a possible D gene (6 bases). Trimming removed 4 bases at V and 1 base at J, with 16 bases between. Germline V CDR1 and CDR2: MDHEN, SYDVKM. The CDR3 runs 17 residues.

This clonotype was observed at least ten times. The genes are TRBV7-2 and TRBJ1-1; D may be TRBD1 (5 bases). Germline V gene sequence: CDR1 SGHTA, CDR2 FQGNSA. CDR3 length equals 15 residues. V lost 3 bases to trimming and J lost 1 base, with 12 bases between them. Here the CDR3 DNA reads TGTGCCAGCAGCTTGTGGGGCATGGAGAACACTGAAGCTTTCTTT. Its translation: CASSLWGMENTEAFF.

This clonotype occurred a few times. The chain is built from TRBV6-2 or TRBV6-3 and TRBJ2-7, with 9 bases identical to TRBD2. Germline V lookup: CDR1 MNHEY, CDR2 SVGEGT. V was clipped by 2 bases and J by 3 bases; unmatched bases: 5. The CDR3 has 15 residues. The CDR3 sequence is CASSYGGRVLYEQYF. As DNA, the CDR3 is TGTGCCAGCAGTTACGGCGGGAGGGTGCTCTACGAGCAGTACTTC.

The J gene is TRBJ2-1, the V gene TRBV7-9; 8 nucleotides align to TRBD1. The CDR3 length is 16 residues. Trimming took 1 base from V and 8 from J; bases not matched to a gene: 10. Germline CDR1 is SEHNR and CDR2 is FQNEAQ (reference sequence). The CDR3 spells CASSLDWTGILDEQFF. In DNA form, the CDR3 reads TGTGCCAGCAGCTTAGACTGGACAGGGATTCTCGATGAGCAGTTCTTC.

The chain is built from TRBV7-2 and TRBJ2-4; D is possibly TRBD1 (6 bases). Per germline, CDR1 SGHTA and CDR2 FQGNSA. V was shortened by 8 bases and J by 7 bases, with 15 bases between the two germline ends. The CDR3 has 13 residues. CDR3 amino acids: CASRDTGMNIQYF. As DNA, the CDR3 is TGTGCCAGCCGGGACACAGGGATGAACATTCAGTACTTC.

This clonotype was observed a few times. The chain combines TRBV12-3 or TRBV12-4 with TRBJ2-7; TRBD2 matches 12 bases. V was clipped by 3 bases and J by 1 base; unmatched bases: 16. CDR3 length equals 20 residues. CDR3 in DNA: TGTGCCAGCAGTTTGACCCCGGGGACCGGACTAGCGGGGCGATCCTACGAGCAGTACTTC. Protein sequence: CASSLTPGTGLAGRSYEQYF.

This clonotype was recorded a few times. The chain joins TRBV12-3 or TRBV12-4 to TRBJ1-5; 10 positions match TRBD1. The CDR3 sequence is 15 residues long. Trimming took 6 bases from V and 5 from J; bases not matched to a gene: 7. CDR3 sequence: CASSHGTGDHQPQHF. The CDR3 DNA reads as TGTGCCAGCAGCCATGGGACAGGGGATCATCAGCCCCAGCATTTT.

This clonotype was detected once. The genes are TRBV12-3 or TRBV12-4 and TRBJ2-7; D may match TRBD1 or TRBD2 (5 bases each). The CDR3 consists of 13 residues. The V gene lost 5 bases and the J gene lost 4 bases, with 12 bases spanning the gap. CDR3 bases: TGTGCCAGCAGTAGGGACGCCCCTTACGAGCAGTACTTC. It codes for CASSRDAPYEQYF.

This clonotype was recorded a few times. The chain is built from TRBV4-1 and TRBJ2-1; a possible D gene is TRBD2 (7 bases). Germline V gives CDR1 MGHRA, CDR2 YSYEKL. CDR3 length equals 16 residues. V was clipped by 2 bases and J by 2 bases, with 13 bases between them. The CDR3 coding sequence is TGCGCCAGCAGCCAACGGGGGGCCCCGGCCTACAATGAGCAGTTCTTC. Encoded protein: CASSQRGAPAYNEQFF.

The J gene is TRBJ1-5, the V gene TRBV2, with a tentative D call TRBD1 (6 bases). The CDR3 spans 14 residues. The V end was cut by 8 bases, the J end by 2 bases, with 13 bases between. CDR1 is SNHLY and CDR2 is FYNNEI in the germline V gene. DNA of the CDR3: TGTGCCAGCGCAGGGGATTCGGGCAATCAGCCCCAGCATTTT. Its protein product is CASAGDSGNQPQHF.

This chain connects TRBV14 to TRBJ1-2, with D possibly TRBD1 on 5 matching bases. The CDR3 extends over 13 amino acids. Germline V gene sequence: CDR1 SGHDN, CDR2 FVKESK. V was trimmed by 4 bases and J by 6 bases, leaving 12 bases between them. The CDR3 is CASSRDLGNGYTF. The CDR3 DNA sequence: TGTGCCAGCAGCCGGGACCTAGGCAATGGCTACACCTTC.

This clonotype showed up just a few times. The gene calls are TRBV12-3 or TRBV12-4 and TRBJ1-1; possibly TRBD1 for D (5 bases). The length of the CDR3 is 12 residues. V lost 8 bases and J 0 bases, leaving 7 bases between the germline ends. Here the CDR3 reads CASGHMNTEAFF. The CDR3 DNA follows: TGTGCCAGCGGACATATGAACACTGAAGCTTTCTTT.

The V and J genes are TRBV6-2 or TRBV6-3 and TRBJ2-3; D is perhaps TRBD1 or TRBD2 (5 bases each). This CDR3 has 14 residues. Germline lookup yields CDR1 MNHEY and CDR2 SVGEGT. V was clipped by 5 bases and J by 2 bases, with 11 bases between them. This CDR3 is CASSNRDLTDTQYF. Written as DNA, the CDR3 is TGTGCCAGCAGTAACCGGGACCTCACAGATACGCAGTATTTT.

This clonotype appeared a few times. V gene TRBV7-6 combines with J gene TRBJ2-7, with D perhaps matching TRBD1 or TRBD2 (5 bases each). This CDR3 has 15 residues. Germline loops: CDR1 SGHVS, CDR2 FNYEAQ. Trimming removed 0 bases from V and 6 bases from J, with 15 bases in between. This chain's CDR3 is CASSLAGPGDTEQYF. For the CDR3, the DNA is TGTGCCAGCAGCTTAGCGGGACCCGGAGATACCGAGCAGTACTTC.

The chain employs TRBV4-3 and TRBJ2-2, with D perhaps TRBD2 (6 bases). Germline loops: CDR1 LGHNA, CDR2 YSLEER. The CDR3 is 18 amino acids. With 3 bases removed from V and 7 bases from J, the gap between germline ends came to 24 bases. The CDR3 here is CASSQIGGRGIAGGELFF. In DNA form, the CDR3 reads TGCGCCAGCAGCCAGATTGGGGGGAGAGGAATAGCCGGCGGGGAGCTGTTTTTT.